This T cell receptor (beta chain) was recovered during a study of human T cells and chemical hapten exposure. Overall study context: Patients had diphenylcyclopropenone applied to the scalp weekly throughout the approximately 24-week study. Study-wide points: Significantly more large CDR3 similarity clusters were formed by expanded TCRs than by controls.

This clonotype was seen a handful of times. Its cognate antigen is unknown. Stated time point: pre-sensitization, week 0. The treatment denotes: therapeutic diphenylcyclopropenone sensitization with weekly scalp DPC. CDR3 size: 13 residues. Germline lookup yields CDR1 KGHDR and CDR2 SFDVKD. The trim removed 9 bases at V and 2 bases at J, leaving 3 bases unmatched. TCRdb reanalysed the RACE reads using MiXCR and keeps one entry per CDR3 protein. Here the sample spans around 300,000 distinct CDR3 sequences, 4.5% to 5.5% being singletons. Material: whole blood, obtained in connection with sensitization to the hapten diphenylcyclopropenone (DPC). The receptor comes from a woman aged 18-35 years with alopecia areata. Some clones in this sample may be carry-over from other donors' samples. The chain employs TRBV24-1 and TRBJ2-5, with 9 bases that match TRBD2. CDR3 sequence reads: CATQAGGQETQYF. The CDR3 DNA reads TGTGCCACCCAAGCGGGGGGACAAGAGACCCAGTACTTC.